Presented here are 13 T cell receptor beta chains from one specimen sequenced in a study of glioma-infiltrating T cells after dendritic cell vaccination. Clones were read by immunoSEQ multiplex PCR, and TCRdb kept only the in-frame ones, dropping some. The data hold around 96,000 clones, with about 79% observed a single time. This specimen was blood, taken before dendritic cell vaccination. These receptors were taken from a human donor with glioblastoma.

This clone was observed a handful of times. The chain is built from TRBV2 and TRBJ2-7; TRBD1 matches 7 bases. This CDR3 is built from 12 residues. Germline loops: CDR1 SNHLY, CDR2 FYNNEI. The trim removed 11 bases at V and 4 bases at J, leaving 8 bases unmatched. The CDR3 here is CAGRDRLYEQYF. The CDR3 nucleotides read TGTGCCGGCCGGGACAGACTTTACGAGCAGTACTTC.

This clone showed up just a few times. At one boundary the junction diverges from the germline segment, which might be a read error. This chain joins TRBV6-5 and TRBJ1-5; D might be TRBD1 (5 bases). Germline assignment: CDR1 MNHEY and CDR2 SVGAGI. This CDR3 contains 14 residues. The DNA of the CDR3 is TGTGCCAGTAGTTACTGGCAGGGAGGTCAGCCCCAGCATTTT. As protein: CASSYWQGGQPQHF.

The rearrangement joins TRBV10-3 to TRBJ2-5; TRBD1 matches 9 bases. CDR1 and CDR2 from the germline V gene are ENHRY and SYGVKD. V was pared by 5 bases and J by 4 bases, with 8 bases of the junction left unmatched. This CDR3 spans 15 amino acids. Here the CDR3 reads CAISQGTGRGETQYF. The DNA of the CDR3 is TGTGCCATCAGTCAGGGGACAGGGCGCGGAGAGACCCAGTACTTC.

CDR3 in DNA: TGTGCCAGCAGTGGGCACAGGACCTATGGCTACACCTTC. As protein: CASSGHRTYGYTF. The V call is TRBV2, the J call TRBJ1-2; perhaps TRBD1 as D (5 bases). CDR3 length: 13 amino acids. V was pared by 4 bases and J by 4 bases, with 10 bases between. From germline, CDR1 is SNHLY and CDR2 FYNNEI.

V usage is TRBV21-1 and J usage is TRBJ1-2; the table assigns TRBD1, which was not confirmed against the DNA. TRBV21-1 is given as a pseudogene. The CDR3 is made up of 15 amino acids. For the CDR3, the DNA is TGTGCCAGCACCACAGGGACAGAAAGATCCTATGGCTACACCTTC. This sequence encodes CASTTGTERSYGYTF.

This chain uses TRBV10-3 with TRBJ2-2, with D possibly TRBD1 on 7 matching bases. Trimming left V 11 bases short and J 2 bases short, with 12 bases between. Germline V CDR1 and CDR2: ENHRY, SYGVKD. This CDR3 has 13 residues. This CDR3 reads CAAGQTNTGELFF. The CDR3 nucleotides are TGTGCCGCGGGACAGACCAACACCGGGGAGCTGTTTTTT.

The J gene is TRBJ1-1, the V gene TRBV29-1, with TRBD1 matching 8 bases. The CDR3 runs to 15 residues. V was pared by 4 bases and J by 3 bases, with 10 bases of the junction left unmatched. Germline V gene lookup returns CDR1 SQVTM and CDR2 ANQGSEA. The CDR3 nucleotides read TGCAGCGTTGTGGGGAGGGGGACAGGTTACACTGAAGCTTTCTTT. It translates to CSVVGRGTGYTEAFF.

This chain links TRBV4-2 with TRBJ1-2, with 12 bases that match TRBD1. V lost 2 bases and J lost 4; bases outside the gene matches: 11. Germline CDR1 and CDR2: LGHNA and YNFKEQ. This CDR3 has 18 residues. This CDR3 reads CASSQNQGQGAIGYGYTF. The CDR3 nucleotides are TGTGCCAGCAGCCAAAACCAGGGACAGGGGGCTATAGGCTATGGCTACACCTTC.

The V and J genes are TRBV7-9 and TRBJ1-2, with a weak D call TRBD1 (5 bases). The germline V gene has CDR1 SEHNR and CDR2 FQNEAQ (reference sequence). Between the trimmed V and J ends, which lost 5 bases and 3 bases, there was a span of 10 bases. The CDR3 has 13 amino acids. CDR3 sequence reads: CASSSWGDYGYTF. CDR3 sequence (DNA): TGTGCCAGCAGCAGTTGGGGGGACTATGGCTACACCTTC.

The chain employs TRBV6-1 and TRBJ1-1, with TRBD1 as a possible D gene (5 bases). This CDR3 is built from 16 residues. The V end lost 4 bases, the J end lost 2 bases, and 17 bases lay between the germline ends. Germline CDR1 is MNHNS and CDR2 is SASEGT. The CDR3 loop is CASSVLSGQGNTEAFF. CDR3 nucleotides: TGTGCCAGCAGTGTTCTTAGTGGGCAGGGAAACACTGAAGCTTTCTTT.

This rearrangement joins TRBV5-1 to TRBJ2-2; 10 nucleotides agree with TRBD1. The CDR3 has 17 amino acids. Germline CDR1 reads SGHRS; CDR2 reads YFSETQ. J lost 6 bases, V lost 4 bases, and 12 bases had no gene match. Here the CDR3 DNA reads TGCGCCAGCAGCCCACGGTCCCGGGACAGGGGACCCGGGGAGCTGTTTTTT. It translates to CASSPRSRDRGPGELFF.

V is TRBV19 and J is TRBJ2-1; perhaps TRBD1 as D (6 bases). Deletions cut 1 base from V and 5 bases from J, with 6 bases between. This CDR3 spans 13 amino acids. In germline, CDR1 is LNHDA, CDR2 SQIVND (reference sequence). The CDR3, as DNA: TGTGCCAGTAGTATAGGACAGGACAATGAGCAGTTCTTC. Its protein is CASSIGQDNEQFF.

The chain recombines TRBV9 with TRBJ1-2, with 8 nucleotides matching TRBD1. The germline V gene encodes CDR1 SGDLS and CDR2 YYNGEE. This CDR3 spans 16 amino acids. With V trimmed by 0 bases and J by 4 bases, 8 bases remained unmatched. The CDR3 nucleotides are TGTGCCAGCAGCGTAGCTTCGAAGACAGGGGCCTATGGCTACACCTTC. Translation gives CASSVASKTGAYGYTF.